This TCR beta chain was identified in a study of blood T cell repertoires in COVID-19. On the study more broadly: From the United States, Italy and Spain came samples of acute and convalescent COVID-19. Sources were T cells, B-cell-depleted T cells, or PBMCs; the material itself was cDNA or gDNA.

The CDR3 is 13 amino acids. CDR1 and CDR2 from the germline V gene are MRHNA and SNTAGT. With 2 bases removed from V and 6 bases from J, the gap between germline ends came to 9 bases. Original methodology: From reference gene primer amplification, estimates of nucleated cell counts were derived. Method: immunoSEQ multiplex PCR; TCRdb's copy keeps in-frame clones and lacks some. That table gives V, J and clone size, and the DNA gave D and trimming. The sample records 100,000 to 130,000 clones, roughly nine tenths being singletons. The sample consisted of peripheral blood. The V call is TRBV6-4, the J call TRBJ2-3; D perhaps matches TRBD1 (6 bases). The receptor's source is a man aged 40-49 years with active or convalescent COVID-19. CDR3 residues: CASSDTRGDTQYF. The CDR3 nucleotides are TGTGCCAGCAGTGACACTAGGGGGGATACGCAGTATTTT.